This TCR beta chain emerged from a study of beta chain features in type 1 diabetes. Study overall: Age, gender and cell yields were alike across patients and healthy donors.

The study's findings and limits: In cDNA sequencing, cells with high TCR expression could be over-represented.

This clone was recorded a few times. Its antigen remains unknown. TCRB transcripts that were expressed got sequenced, as all of the isolated RNA had been reverse transcribed. Read counts averaged roughly 3.7 million for samples of naive, central memory and regulatory T cells. Sequencing used immunoSEQ multiplex PCR; TCRdb keeps in-frame clones, though not all of them. The sample has 150,000 to 170,000 clones; approximately 8.1% are singletons. From germline, CDR1 is SGHTA and CDR2 FQGNSA. V lost 4 bases and J lost 1, with 12 bases in between. CDR3 length: 15 amino acids. The specimen sequenced was central memory CD4+ T cells from blood. V usage is TRBV7-2 and J usage is TRBJ2-3; D gene ambiguous. This TCR was sampled from a man aged 18 to 30 in good health. The CDR3 sequence: CASSYTVQGTDTQYF. DNA for the CDR3: TGTGCCAGCAGCTACACCGTGCAGGGCACAGATACGCAGTATTTT.